This T cell receptor beta chain was recovered during a study of blood T cell repertoires in COVID-19. Study-wide background: T cells, B-cell-depleted T cells, or PBMCs supplied cDNA or gDNA.

Trimming took off 3 bases at V and 2 bases at J, with 10 bases between the two ends. The length of the CDR3 is 14 residues. CDR1 is SGHNT, CDR2 YENEEA, per germline. This clone was detected once. Repertoires were generated with immunoSEQ multiplex PCR, while TCRdb's copy carries only in-frame clones and drops some. The sample has a few hundred thousand clones, 70% to 90% seen once. The sequenced material came from peripheral blood. The sequence was collected from a man younger than 35 with active or convalescent COVID-19. V usage is TRBV11-3 and J usage is TRBJ1-1; TRBD1 might be the D (5 bases). CDR3 protein: CASSLGQTNTEAFF. The CDR3 nucleotides read TGTGCCAGCAGCTTGGGGCAGACAAACACTGAAGCTTTCTTT.